The T cell receptor (beta chain) under discussion was sequenced for a study of low-dose radiotherapy and immunotherapy resistance in tumors. This CDR3 has 13 amino acids. From germline, CDR1 is SNHLY and CDR2 FYNNEI. Trimming pared 5 bases from V and 5 bases from J, leaving 12 bases between. Time point in this sample: before trial treatment. Gene-specific TRAV and TRBV primers were used for first-strand cDNA, covering alpha and beta chains. The TCRs were subjected to amplification over approximately 18 PCR cycles employing a constant-region primer in conjunction with a V-primer adapter. TCRdb passed the reads through MiXCR, listing each CDR3 protein once. The data hold under 90,000 distinct CDR3 sequences, with about 18% observed a single time. This clonotype was observed many times.

This clonotype was sampled from a male donor with prostate cancer. This chain uses TRBV2 with TRBJ1-1; D call uncertain. The starting material was PBMCs, obtained before treatment. CDR3 amino acids: CASSYGLGTEAFF. In DNA form, the CDR3 reads TGTGCCAGCAGTTATGGGCTTGGTACTGAAGCTTTCTTT.